Detailed here is one T cell receptor beta chain. What it recognizes is unknown. The entry originates in a study of beta chain features in type 1 diabetes. Study-level findings and limits: Here, the possible influence of HLA type (on TCRB rearrangement) remained unresolved. There was a moderate but significant shortening of TCRB CDR3s in all four CD4+ subsets of Type 1 diabetes patients.

Reverse transcription of all isolated RNA meant that expressed TCRB transcripts were sequenced. Repertoires were generated with immunoSEQ multiplex PCR, while TCRdb's copy carries only in-frame clones and drops some. The sample records about 240,000 clones, 25% to 30% being singletons. Every single donor gave one heparinised blood draw, and these averaged roughly 0.11 L. Markers CD45RO/CCR7/CD25/CD127/CD95/CD27 served to sort CD4+ naive, central memory, regulatory and stem cell-like memory cells. CDR1 MDHEN and CDR2 SYDVKM come from the germline V gene. Trimming took 2 bases from V and 4 from J, leaving 8 bases between them. The CDR3 contains 13 residues.

What was sequenced was central memory CD4+ T cells from blood. This clonotype originated in a man younger than 45 in good health. This rearrangement joins TRBV28 to TRBJ2-5; D remains ambiguous. CDR3 nucleotide sequence: TGTGCCAGCAGTTTAGTTAGTATAGAGACCCAGTACTTC. It encodes CASSLVSIETQYF.